This record concerns one TCR beta chain sequence. The antigen remains undetermined. The data derive from a study of T cells in Graves' hyperthyroidism and ophthalmopathy. Overall study findings and caveats: Most thyroid clonotypes with frequency above 0.001 were detected in blood.

Patients were excluded for uncontrolled infection, other autoimmune disease, pregnancy or lactation. Germline V gene data show CDR1 as MNHEY and CDR2 as SVGAGI. V was trimmed by 2 bases and J by 2 bases, leaving 10 bases between them. This CDR3 region has 14 residues. It was RNA transcripts that yielded the amplified TCR beta CDR3 regions. TCR CDR3 regions were first amplified by RT-PCR with HTBI primers. Each CDR3 protein is one row after TCRdb ran MiXCR on the multiplex PCR reads. The sample holds hundreds of thousands of distinct CDR3 sequences, around 24% seen once. The sequenced material came from blood. The chain couples TRBV6-5 to TRBJ2-7; possibly TRBD1 for D (6 bases). This receptor was identified in a woman aged 25 to 39 with Graves' ophthalmopathy. The CDR3 bases are TGTGCCAGCAGTTACAGGGACACAACCTACGAGCAGTACTTC. Its protein is CASSYRDTTYEQYF.